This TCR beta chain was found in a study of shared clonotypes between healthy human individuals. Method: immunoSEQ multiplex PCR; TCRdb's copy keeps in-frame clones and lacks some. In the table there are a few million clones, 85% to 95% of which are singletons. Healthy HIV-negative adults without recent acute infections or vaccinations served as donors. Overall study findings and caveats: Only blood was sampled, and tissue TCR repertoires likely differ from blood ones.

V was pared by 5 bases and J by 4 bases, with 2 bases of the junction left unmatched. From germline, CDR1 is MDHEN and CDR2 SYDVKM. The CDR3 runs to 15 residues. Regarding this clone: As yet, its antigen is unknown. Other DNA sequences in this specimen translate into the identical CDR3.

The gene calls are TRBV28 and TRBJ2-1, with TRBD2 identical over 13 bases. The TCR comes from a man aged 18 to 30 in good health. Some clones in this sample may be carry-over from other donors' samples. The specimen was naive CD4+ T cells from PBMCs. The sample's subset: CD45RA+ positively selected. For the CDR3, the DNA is TGTGCCAGCAGTCTGACTAGCGGGAGGTACAATGAGCAGTTCTTC. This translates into CASSLTSGRYNEQFF.